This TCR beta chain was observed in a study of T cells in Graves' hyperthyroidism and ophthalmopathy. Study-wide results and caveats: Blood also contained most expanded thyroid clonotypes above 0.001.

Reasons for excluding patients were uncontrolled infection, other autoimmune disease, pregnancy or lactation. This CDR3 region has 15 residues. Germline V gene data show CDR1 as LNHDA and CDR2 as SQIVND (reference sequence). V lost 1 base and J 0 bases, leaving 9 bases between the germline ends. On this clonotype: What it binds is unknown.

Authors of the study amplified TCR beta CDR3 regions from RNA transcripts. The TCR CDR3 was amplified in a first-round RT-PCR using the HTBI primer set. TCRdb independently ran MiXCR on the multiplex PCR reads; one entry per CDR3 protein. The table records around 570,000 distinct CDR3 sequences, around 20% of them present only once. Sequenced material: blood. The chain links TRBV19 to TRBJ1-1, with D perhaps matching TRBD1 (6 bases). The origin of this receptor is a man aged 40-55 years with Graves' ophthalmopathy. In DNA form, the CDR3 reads TGTGCCAGTAGTATAGGTGGACAGCTGAACACTGAAGCTTTCTTT. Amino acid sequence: CASSIGGQLNTEAFF. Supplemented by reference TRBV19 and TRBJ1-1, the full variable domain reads DGGITQSPKYLFRKEGQNVTLSCEQNLNHDAMYWYRQDPGQGLRLIYYSQIVNDFQKGDIAEGYSVSREKKESFPLTVTSAQKNPTAFYLCASSIGGQLNTEAFFGQGTRLTVV.